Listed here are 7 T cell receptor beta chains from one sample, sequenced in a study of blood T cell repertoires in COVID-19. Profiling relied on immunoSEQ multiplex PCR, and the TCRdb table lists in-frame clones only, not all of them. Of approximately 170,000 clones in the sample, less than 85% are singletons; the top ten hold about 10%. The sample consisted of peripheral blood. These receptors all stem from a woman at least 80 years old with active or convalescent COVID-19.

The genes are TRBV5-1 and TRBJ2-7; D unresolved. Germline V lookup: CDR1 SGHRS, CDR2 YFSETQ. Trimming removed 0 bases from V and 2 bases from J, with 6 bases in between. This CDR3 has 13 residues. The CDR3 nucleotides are TGCGCCAGCAGCTTGGGTGCAGCCTACGAGCAGTACTTC. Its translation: CASSLGAAYEQYF.

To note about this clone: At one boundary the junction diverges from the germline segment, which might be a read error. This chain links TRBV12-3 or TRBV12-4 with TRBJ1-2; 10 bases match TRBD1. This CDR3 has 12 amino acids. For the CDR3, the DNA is TGTACCAGCAGCGGGACAGGGGCAAGCTACACCTTC. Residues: CTSSGTGASYTF.

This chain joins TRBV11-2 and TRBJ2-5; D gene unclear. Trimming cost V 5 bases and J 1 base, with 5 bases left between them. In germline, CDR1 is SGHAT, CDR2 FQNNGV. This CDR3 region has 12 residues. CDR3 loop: CASSHIQETQYF. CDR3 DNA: TGTGCCAGCAGCCACATCCAAGAGACCCAGTACTTC.

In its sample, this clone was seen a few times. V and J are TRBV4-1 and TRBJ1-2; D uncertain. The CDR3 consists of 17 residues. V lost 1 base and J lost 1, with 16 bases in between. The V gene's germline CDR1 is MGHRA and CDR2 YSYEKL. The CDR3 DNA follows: TGCGCCAGCAGCCAAGGTATACCGAGGTTCGTTAACTATGGCTACACCTTC. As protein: CASSQGIPRFVNYGYTF.

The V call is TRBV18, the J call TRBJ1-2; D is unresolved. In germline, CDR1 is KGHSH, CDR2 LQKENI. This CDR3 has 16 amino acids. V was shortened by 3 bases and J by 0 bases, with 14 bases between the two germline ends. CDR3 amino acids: CASSPNPSTANYGYTF. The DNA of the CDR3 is TGTGCCAGCTCACCTAATCCGTCAACAGCTAACTATGGCTACACCTTC.

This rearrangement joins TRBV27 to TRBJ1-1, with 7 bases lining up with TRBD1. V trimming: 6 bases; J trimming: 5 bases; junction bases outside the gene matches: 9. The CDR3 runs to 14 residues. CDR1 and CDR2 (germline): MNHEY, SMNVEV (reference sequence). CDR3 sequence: CASRLMGQWTEAFF. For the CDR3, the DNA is TGTGCCAGCAGACTCATGGGACAGTGGACTGAAGCTTTCTTT.

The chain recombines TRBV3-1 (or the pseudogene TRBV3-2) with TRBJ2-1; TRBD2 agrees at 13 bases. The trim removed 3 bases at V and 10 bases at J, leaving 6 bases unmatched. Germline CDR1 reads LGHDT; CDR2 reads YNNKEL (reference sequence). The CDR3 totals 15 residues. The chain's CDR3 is CASSHGLAGAQEQFF. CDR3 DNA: TGTGCCAGCAGCCATGGACTAGCGGGAGCCCAGGAGCAGTTCTTC.